This T cell receptor (beta chain) was recovered during a study of T cells in women clearing cervical HPV infection. The CDR3 consists of 17 residues. With 3 bases clipped from V and 5 bases from J, the junction kept 8 bases outside the gene matches. Germline assignment: CDR1 MGHRA and CDR2 YSYEKL. Concerning this clone itself: The sequenced fragment ends 3 residues before the CDR3 boundary, so the rest is inferred from the germline J gene.

TCR beta CDR3 amplified by multiplex PCR from roughly 1,300 ng genomic DNA. The protocol was immunoSEQ multiplex PCR, while the TCRdb copy is restricted to in-frame clones and leaves out a portion. This sample contains roughly 19,000 clones. The sequenced sample was blood buffy coat. The TCR originated in a woman aged 18-70 years with a cervical HPV16 infection that either progressed to CIN3+ or cleared (not recorded which). The chain joins TRBV4-1 to TRBJ2-5; 14 nucleotides line up with TRBD2. CDR3 bases read: TGCGCCAGCAGCCACGGACTAGCGGGAGGAGGGACGGAGACC. Its translation is CASSHGLAGGGTET. The complete CDR3 protein is CASSHGLAGGGTETQYF.